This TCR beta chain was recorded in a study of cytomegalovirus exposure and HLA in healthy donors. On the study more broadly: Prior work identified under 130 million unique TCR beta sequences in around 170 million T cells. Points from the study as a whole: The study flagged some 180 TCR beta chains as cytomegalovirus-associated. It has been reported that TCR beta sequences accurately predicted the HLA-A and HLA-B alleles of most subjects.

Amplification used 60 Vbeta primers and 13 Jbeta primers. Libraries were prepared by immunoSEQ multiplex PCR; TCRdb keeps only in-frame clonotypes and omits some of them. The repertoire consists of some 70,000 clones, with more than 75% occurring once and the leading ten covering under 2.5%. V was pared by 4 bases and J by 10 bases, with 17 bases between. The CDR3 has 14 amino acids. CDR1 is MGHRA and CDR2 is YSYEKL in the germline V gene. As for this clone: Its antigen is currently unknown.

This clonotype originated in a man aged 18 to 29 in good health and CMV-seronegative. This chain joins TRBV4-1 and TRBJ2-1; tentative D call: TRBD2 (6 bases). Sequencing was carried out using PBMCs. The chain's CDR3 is CASSREADSREQFF. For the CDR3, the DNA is TGCGCCAGCAGCCGGGAGGCTGACTCGAGGGAGCAGTTCTTC.